The entry below gives a single T cell receptor (beta chain) sequence along with its context. The V gene lost 5 bases and the J gene lost 10 bases, with 15 bases spanning the gap. The CDR3 spans 13 residues. Germline values: CDR1 WNHNN, CDR2 SYGVQD (reference sequence). Authors' methods: Estimation of nucleated cell counts relied on the amplification of reference gene primers. Here immunoSEQ multiplex PCR was the method, and the copy in TCRdb shows in-frame clones only, minus some. V, J and clone size are those of that table, while D and trimming were read from the DNA. The sample gives nearly 350,000 clones, roughly 84% of which show up once; roughly 1% is in the top ten. This specimen comes from a study of blood T cell repertoires in COVID-19. Overall study context: Acute and convalescent COVID-19 specimens originated in the United States, Italy and Spain. T cells, B-cell-depleted T cells, or PBMCs supplied cDNA or gDNA.

Which cohort a participant joined came from the clinical history participants gave. The receptor comes from a woman aged 25 to 39 who had recovered from COVID-19. What was sequenced was PBMCs or T cells enriched from blood (not recorded which). The chain is built from TRBV10-1 and TRBJ2-1, with a weak D call TRBD2 (6 bases). CDR3 nucleotide sequence: TGCGCCAGCAGTTGGGACTCTCGTGGGGAGCAGTTCTTC. Translating it yields CASSWDSRGEQFF.